One and the same sample provided the 10 T cell receptor beta chains below, sequenced in a study of CD8+ T cells in alopecia areata. Following extraction, RNA underwent reverse transcription to cDNA, which served as the sequencing template. Data came from immunoSEQ multiplex PCR; TCRdb stores just in-frame clones and leaves some out. The sample holds 95,000 to 150,000 clones, 60% to 65% seen once. The treatment denotes: oral pan-JAK inhibitor, 5-10 mg twice daily. This specimen consisted of CD4+ T cells sorted from blood, obtained at week 4, from a patient treated with tofacitinib. These receptors were obtained from a human donor with alopecia areata.

The V and J genes are TRBV5-1 and TRBJ2-5; no definite D call. The CDR3 covers 15 residues. Deletions cut 4 bases from V and 1 base from J, with 14 bases between. From germline, CDR1 is SGHRS and CDR2 YFSETQ. Here the CDR3 reads CASSLGYTFQETQYF. In nucleotides, the CDR3 is TGCGCCAGCAGCCTGGGCTACACTTTCCAAGAGACCCAGTACTTC. Based on the CDR3 plus reference TRBV5-1 and TRBJ2-5, the full variable domain is KAGVTQTPRYLIKTRGQQVTLSCSPISGHRSVSWYQQTPGQGLQFLFEYFSETQRNKGNFPGRFSGRQFSNSRSEMNVSTLELGDSALYLCASSLGYTFQETQYFGPGTRLLVL.

The chain uses TRBV7-2 and TRBJ2-1; 7 bases line up with TRBD1. Looked up from germline, CDR1 is SGHTA and CDR2 is FQGNSA. Trimming removed 0 bases from V and 4 bases from J; junction bases left unmatched: 3. The CDR3 runs 15 residues. This CDR3 is CASSLARGQYNEQFF. CDR3 sequence (DNA): TGTGCCAGCAGCTTAGCGAGGGGACAGTACAATGAGCAGTTCTTC.

This chain links TRBV29-1 with TRBJ1-6, with 7 bases lining up with TRBD1. Germline-derived CDR1 and CDR2 are SQVTM and ANQGSEA. The V gene end was trimmed by 3 bases and the J gene end by 9 bases; junction bases not matched to a gene: 8. This CDR3 is 14 amino acids long. The CDR3 DNA sequence: TGCAGCGTTGAGGTGGGGACAGCTGGTTCACCCCTCCACTTT. Translating gives CSVEVGTAGSPLHF.

The rearrangement joins TRBV15 to TRBJ2-3; TRBD1 matches 11 bases. This CDR3 has 17 amino acids. CDR1 and CDR2 (germline): LNHNV, YYDKDF (reference sequence). V was clipped by 1 base and J by 2 bases; unmatched bases: 5. CDR3 nucleotides: TGTGCCACCAGCAGAGGCACGGACAGGGGGCCCACAGATACGCAGTATTTT. Residues: CATSRGTDRGPTDTQYF.

This rearrangement joins TRBV28 to TRBJ2-7, with D possibly being TRBD1 (6 bases). This CDR3 comprises 16 residues. Germline V gene lookup returns CDR1 MDHEN and CDR2 SYDVKM. V dropped 3 bases and J dropped 2 bases, with 17 bases sitting between them. CDR3 in amino acids: CASSFLYGDKAYEQYF. The CDR3 DNA reads TGTGCCAGCAGTTTTCTTTATGGGGACAAAGCCTACGAGCAGTACTTC.

The chain uses TRBV5-1 and TRBJ2-1, with no clear D. The V gene's germline CDR1 is SGHRS and CDR2 YFSETQ. Trimming left V 0 bases short and J 9 bases short, with 7 bases between. The CDR3 has 12 residues. The CDR3 coding sequence is TGCGCCAGCAGCTTGGGAGAACGTGAGCAGTTCTTC. This sequence encodes CASSLGEREQFF.

This chain uses TRBV7-9 with TRBJ2-4, with a possible D match to TRBD2 (5 bases). Germline-derived CDR1 and CDR2 are SEHNR and FQNEAQ (reference sequence). The V and J ends lost 2 bases and 10 bases respectively, with 12 bases between them. CDR3 length equals 13 residues. The CDR3: CASSLSRGSIQYF. Here the CDR3 DNA reads TGTGCCAGCAGCTTATCTCGCGGGTCAATTCAGTACTTC.

The rearrangement joins TRBV4-2 to TRBJ2-7; D is ambiguous. The germline gives CDR1 LGHNA, CDR2 YNFKEQ. This CDR3 has 12 amino acids. V was shortened by 4 bases and J by 3 bases, with 7 bases between the two germline ends. CDR3 in amino acids: CASSRDRYEQYF. The CDR3 DNA follows: TGTGCCAGCAGCCGAGACCGCTACGAGCAGTACTTC.

This clone was detected a few times. V gene TRBV7-2 combines with J gene TRBJ2-3, with 8 bases matching TRBD2. The CDR3 runs 15 residues. V shed 3 bases and J 2 bases; nucleotides not matched to a gene: 4. Germline assignment: CDR1 SGHTA and CDR2 FQGNSA. CDR3 loop: CASSFLAGLTDTQYF. DNA of the CDR3: TGTGCCAGCAGCTTCCTAGCGGGCCTCACAGATACGCAGTATTTT.

In its sample, this clone was seen once. The J gene is TRBJ2-5, the V gene TRBV6-5, with D perhaps assigned TRBD1 or TRBD2 (6 bases each). The V gene's germline CDR1 is MNHEY and CDR2 SVGAGI. V was trimmed by 5 bases and J by 4 bases, leaving 14 bases between them. The CDR3 has 14 residues. Here the CDR3 DNA reads TGTGCCAGCAGTGCTAGTCGGGGGCCAGAGACCCAGTACTTC. It specifies CASSASRGPETQYF.